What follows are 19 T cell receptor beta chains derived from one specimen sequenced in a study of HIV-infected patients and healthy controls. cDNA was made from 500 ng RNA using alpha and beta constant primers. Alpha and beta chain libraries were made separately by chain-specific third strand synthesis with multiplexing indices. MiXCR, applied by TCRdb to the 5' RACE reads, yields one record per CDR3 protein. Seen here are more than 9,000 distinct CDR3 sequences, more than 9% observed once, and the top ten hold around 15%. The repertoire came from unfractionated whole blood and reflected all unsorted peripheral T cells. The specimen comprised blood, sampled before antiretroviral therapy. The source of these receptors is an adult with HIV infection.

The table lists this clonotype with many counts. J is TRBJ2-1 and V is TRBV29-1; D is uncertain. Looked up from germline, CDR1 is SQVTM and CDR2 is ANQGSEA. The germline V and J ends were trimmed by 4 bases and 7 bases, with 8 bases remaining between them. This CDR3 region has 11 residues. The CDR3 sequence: CSVGPGNEQFF. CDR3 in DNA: TGCAGCGTTGGGCCCGGGAATGAGCAGTTCTTC.

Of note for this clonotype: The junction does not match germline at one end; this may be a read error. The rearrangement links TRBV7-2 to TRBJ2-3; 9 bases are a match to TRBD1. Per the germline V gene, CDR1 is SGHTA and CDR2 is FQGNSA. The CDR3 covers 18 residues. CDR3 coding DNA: TGTGCCAGCAGCCCACGAACATACAGGGGGCGCAGCACAGATGCGCAGTATTTT. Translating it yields CASSPRTYRGRSTDAQYF.

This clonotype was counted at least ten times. The CDR3 sequence: CATSPTGMDTGELFF. DNA for the CDR3: TGTGCCACCAGCCCGACAGGGATGGACACCGGGGAGCTGTTTTTT. The J gene is TRBJ2-2, the V gene TRBV15; 7 positions match TRBD1. The germline gives CDR1 LNHNV, CDR2 YYDKDF (reference sequence). V lost 5 bases, J lost 3 bases, and 6 bases stayed unmatched. This CDR3 region has 15 residues.

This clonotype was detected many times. In nucleotides, the CDR3 is TGTGCCAGCAGCTTACCTAATCAGCCCCAGCATTTT. It is translated as CASSLPNQPQHF. The chain uses TRBV7-6 and TRBJ1-5; D gene ambiguous. CDR3 size: 12 residues. The germline V and J ends were trimmed by 2 bases and 4 bases, with 3 bases remaining between them. Germline-derived CDR1 and CDR2 are SGHVS and FNYEAQ.

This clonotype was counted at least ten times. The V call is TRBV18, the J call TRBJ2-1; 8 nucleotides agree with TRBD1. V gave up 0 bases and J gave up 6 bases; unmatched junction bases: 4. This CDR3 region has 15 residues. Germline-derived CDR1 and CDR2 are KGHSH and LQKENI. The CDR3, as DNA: TGTGCCAGCTCACCACCCCGGACAGGGAGCAATGAGCAGTTCTTC. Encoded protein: CASSPPRTGSNEQFF.

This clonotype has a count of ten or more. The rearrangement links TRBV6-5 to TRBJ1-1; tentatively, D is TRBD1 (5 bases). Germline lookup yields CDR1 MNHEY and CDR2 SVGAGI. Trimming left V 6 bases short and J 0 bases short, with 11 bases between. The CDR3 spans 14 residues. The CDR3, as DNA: TGTGCCAGCAGGCCGGGACGAGTGAACACTGAAGCTTTCTTT. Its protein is CASRPGRVNTEAFF.

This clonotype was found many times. The CDR3 reads CASSFLAGGPYEQYF. Here the CDR3 DNA reads TGTGCCAGCAGTTTCCTAGCGGGAGGGCCGTACGAGCAGTACTTC. The genes are TRBV27 and TRBJ2-7; 12 bases align to TRBD2. The V segment lost 3 bases and the J segment 4 bases; nucleotides outside the gene matches: 4. CDR1 and CDR2 from the germline V gene are MNHEY and SMNVEV (reference sequence). The CDR3 is made up of 15 amino acids.

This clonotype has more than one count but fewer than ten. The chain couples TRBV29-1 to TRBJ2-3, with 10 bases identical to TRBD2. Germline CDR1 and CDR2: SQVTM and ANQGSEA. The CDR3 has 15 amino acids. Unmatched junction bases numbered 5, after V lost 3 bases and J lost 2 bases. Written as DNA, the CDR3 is TGCAGCGTTGACGGGACTAGCGAGAACACAGATACGCAGTATTTT. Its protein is CSVDGTSENTDTQYF.

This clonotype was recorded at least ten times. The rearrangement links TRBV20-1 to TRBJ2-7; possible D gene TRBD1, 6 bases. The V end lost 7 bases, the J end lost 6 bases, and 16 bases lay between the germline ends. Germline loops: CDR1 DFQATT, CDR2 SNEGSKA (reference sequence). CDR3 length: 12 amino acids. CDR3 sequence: CSGQGSRGEQYF. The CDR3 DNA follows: TGCAGTGGGCAGGGGTCGAGGGGCGAGCAGTACTTC.

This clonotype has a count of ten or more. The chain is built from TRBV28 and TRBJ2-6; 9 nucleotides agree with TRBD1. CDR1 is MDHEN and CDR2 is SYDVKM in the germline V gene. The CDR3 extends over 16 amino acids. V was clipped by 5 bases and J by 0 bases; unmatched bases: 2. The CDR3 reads CASSGTGSSGANVLTF. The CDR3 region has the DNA TGTGCCAGCAGTGGGACAGGGAGCTCTGGGGCCAACGTCCTGACTTTC.

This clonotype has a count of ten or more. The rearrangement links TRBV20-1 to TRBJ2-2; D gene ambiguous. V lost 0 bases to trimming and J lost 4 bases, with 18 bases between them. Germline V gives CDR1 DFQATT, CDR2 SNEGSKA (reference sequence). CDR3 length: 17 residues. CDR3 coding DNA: TGCAGTGCTAGAGATGGGTTGCCGTTCGGCGGCACCGGGGAGCTGTTTTTT. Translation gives CSARDGLPFGGTGELFF.

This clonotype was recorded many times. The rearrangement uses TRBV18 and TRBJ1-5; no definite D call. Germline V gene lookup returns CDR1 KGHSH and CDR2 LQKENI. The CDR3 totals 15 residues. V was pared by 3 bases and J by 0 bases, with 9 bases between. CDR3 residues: CASSPAQYSNQPQHF. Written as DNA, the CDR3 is TGTGCCAGCTCACCTGCACAGTATAGCAATCAGCCCCAGCATTTT.

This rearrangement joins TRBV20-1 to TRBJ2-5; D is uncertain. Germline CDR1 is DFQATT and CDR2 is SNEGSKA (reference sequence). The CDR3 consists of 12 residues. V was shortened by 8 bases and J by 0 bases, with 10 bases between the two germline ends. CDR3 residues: CSQDPHQETQYF. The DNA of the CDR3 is TGCAGTCAGGATCCCCACCAAGAGACCCAGTACTTC.

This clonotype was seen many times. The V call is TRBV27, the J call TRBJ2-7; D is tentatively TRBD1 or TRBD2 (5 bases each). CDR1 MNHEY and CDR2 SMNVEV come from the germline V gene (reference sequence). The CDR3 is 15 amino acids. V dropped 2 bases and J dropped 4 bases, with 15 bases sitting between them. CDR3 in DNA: TGTGCCAGCAGTTTAGGGGGTCCCTCGGGGTACGAGCAGTACTTC. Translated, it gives CASSLGGPSGYEQYF.

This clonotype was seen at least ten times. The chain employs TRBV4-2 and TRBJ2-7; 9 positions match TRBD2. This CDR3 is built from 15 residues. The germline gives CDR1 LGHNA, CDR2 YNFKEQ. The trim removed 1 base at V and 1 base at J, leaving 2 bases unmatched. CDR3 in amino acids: CASSQGTSESYEQYF. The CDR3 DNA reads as TGTGCCAGCAGCCAAGGGACTAGCGAGTCCTACGAGCAGTACTTC.

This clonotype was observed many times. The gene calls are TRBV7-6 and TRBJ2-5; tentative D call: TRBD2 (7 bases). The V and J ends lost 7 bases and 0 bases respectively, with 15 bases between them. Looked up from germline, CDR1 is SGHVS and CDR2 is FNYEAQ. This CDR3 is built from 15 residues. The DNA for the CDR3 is TGTGCCAGCACCATAGGGGGGGGAAACCAAGAGACCCAGTACTTC. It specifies CASTIGGGNQETQYF.

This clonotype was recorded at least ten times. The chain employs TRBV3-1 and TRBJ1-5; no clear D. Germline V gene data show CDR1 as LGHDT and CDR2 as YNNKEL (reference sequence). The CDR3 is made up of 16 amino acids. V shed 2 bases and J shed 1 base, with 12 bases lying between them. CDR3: CASSQREPGSNQPQHF. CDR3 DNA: TGTGCCAGCAGCCAAAGGGAGCCAGGAAGCAATCAGCCCCAGCATTTT.

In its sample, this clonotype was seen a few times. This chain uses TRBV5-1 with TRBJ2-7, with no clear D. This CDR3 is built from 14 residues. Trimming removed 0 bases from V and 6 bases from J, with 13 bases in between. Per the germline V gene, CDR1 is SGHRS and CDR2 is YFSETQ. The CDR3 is CASSLESWIGEQYF. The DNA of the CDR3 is TGCGCCAGCAGCTTGGAGTCGTGGATTGGCGAGCAGTACTTC. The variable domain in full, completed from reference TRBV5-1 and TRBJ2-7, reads KAGVTQTPRYLIKTRGQQVTLSCSPISGHRSVSWYQQTPGQGLQFLFEYFSETQRNKGNFPGRFSGRQFSNSRSEMNVSTLELGDSALYLCASSLESWIGEQYFGPGTRLTVT.

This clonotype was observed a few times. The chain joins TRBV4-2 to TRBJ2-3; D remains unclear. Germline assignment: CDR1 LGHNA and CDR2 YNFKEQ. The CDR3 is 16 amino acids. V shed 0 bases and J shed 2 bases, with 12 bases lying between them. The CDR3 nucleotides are TGTGCCAGCAGCCAAGACGCGCGGCGCCACACAGATACGCAGTATTTT. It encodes CASSQDARRHTDTQYF.